This note documents a single TCR beta chain sequence. The antigen is unknown. These data belong to a study of cytomegalovirus exposure and HLA in healthy donors. In the study overall: Previous work identified roughly 120 million unique TCR beta sequences from around 200 million T cells. The study, taken as a whole, reports: TCR beta chain V- and J-gene trimming was linked, in a later analysis, to a missense variant in DCLRE1C. Roughly uniform depth of sequencing across donors was assumed in presence/absence analyses.

With 60 Vbeta and 13 Jbeta primers, the PCR was carried out. The assay was immunoSEQ multiplex PCR, and TCRdb's table has in-frame clones only and misses some. The sample comprises about 130,000 clones, roughly 78% of which are singletons, and approximately 5% rests with the top ten. Germline V lookup: CDR1 MNHEY, CDR2 SVGAGI. CDR3 length: 15 residues. Trimming at V came to 5 bases and at J to 5 bases, leaving 9 bases not matched to a gene. Sequences were obtained from PBMCs. This clonotype was sampled from a man under 40 in good health and CMV-seronegative. This chain connects TRBV6-5 to TRBJ2-5; 9 positions match TRBD1. The CDR3 DNA sequence: TGTGCCAGCAGTCCCGGGACAGGGACCGGGGAGACCCAGTACTTC. Protein product: CASSPGTGTGETQYF.